Here is one T cell receptor beta chain with its context. Assay used: immunoSEQ multiplex PCR; TCRdb lists only in-frame clones, some missing. The sample yields just over 150,000 clones, approximately 92% seen once. These data originate in a study of blood T cell repertoires in COVID-19. Study at large: The analysed material was cDNA or gDNA that came from T cells, B-cell-depleted T cells, or PBMCs.

The specimen was peripheral blood. The receptor was derived from a woman in her fifties or sixties with acute or convalescent COVID-19.

CDR3 sequence: CSVEDPGSGYTF. CDR3 DNA: TGCAGCGTTGAAGATCCCGGGAGCGGCTACACCTTC. The chain couples TRBV29-1 to TRBJ1-2; D is ambiguous. Trimming took 0 bases from V and 8 from J, leaving 10 bases between them. Germline CDR1 and CDR2: SQVTM and ANQGSEA. This CDR3 has 12 residues. Looking up the rest from reference TRBV29-1 and TRBJ1-2 gives the full variable domain: SAVISQKPSRDICQRGTSLTIQCQVDSQVTMMFWYRQQPGQSLTLIATANQGSEATYESGFVIDKFPISRPNLTFSTLTVSNMSPEDSSIYLCSVEDPGSGYTFGSGTRLTVV.